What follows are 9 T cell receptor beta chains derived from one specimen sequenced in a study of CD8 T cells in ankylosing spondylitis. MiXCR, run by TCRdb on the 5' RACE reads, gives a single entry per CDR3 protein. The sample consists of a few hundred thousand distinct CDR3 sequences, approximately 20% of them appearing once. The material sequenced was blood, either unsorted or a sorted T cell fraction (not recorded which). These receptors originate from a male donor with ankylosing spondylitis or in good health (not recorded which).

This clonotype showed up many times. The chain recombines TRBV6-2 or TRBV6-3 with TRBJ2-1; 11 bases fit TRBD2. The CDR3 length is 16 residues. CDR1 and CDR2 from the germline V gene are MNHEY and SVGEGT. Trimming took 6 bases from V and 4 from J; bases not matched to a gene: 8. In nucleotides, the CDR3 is TGTGCCAGCAGATCAGGACTAGCGGGCAGATACAATGAGCAGTTCTTC. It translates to CASRSGLAGRYNEQFF.

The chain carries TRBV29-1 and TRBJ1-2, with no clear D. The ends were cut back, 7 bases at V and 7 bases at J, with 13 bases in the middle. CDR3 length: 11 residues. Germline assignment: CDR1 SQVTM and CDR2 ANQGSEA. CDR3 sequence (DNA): TGCAGCGCTACCCAGGAGAGTGGCTACACCTTC. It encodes CSATQESGYTF.

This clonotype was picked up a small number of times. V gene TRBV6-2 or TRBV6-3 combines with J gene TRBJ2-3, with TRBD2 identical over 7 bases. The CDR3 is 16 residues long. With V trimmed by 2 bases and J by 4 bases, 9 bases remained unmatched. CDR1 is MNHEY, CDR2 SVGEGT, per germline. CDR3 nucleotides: TGTGCCAGCAGTTACGGGAGACTAGCAGGAGCAGATACGCAGTATTTT. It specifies CASSYGRLAGADTQYF.

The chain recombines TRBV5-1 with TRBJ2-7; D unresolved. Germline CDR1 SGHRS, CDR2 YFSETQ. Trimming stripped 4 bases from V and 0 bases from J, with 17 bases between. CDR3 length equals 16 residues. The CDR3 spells CASSPAADLSSYEQYF. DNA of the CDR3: TGCGCCAGCAGCCCGGCGGCAGACCTAAGCTCCTACGAGCAGTACTTC.

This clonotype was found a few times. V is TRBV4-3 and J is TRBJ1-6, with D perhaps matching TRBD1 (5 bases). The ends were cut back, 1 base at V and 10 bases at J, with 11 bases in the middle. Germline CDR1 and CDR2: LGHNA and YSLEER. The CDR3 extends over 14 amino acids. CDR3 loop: CASSQGQGWSPLHF. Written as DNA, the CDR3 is TGCGCCAGCAGCCAAGGGCAGGGCTGGTCACCCCTCCACTTT.

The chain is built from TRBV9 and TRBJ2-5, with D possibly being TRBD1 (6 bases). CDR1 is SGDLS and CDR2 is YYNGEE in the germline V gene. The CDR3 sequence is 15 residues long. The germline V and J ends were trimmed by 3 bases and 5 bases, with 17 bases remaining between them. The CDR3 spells CASSDPQGQWETQYF. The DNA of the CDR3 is TGTGCCAGCAGCGACCCGCAGGGGCAATGGGAGACCCAGTACTTC. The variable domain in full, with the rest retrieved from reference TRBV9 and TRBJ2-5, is DSGVTQTPKHLITATGQRVTLRCSPRSGDLSVYWYQQSLDQGLQFLIQYYNGEERAKGNILERFSAQQFPDLHSELNLSSLELGDSALYFCASSDPQGQWETQYFGPGTRLLVL.

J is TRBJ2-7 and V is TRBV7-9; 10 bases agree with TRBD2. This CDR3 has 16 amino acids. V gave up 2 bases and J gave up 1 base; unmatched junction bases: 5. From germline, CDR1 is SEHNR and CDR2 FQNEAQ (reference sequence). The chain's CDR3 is CASSLITSGTSYEQYF. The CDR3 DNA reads TGTGCCAGCAGCTTAATTACTAGCGGGACTTCCTACGAGCAGTACTTC.

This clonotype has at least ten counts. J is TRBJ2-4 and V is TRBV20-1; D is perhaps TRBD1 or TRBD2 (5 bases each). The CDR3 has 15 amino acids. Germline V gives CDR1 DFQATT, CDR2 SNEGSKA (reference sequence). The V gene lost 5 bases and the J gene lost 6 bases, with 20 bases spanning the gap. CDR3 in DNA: TGCAGTGCTCTTTCCGGGACGGATGGCCGAAACATTCAGTACTTC. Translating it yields CSALSGTDGRNIQYF.

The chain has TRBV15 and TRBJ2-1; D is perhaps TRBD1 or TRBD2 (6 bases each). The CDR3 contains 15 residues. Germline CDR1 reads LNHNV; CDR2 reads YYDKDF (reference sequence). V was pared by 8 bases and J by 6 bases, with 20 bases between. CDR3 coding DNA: TGTGCCACCGTACCATCGGGCAGGGGAGGCAATGAGCAGTTCTTC. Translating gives CATVPSGRGGNEQFF.